One and the same sample provided the 31 T cell receptor beta chains below, sequenced in a study of beta chain features in type 1 diabetes. Overall study results and limits: Researchers report that Type 1 diabetes patients had moderately but significantly shorter TCRB CDR3s across all four CD4+ subsets.

The authors reverse transcribed all of the isolated RNA, so sequencing captured expressed TCRB transcripts. Here immunoSEQ multiplex PCR was the method, and the copy in TCRdb shows in-frame clones only, minus some. The sample has over 650,000 clones; about 14% are singletons. These receptors' antigens are unknown. The specimen sequenced was naive CD4+ T cells from blood. The receptor set was obtained from a man aged 18 to 30 with type 1 diabetes.

This clone was seen a few times. Germline and junction disagree at one end, which may indicate a read error. The J gene is TRBJ1-6, the V gene TRBV11-3; D is unclear. Germline V gene data show CDR1 as SGHNT and CDR2 as YENEEA. CDR3 length equals 13 residues. The CDR3 nucleotides read TGTGCCAGCAGCTTAGATCGTTGGTCGCCGACGTCCTTT. Translated: CASSLDRWSPTSF.

This clone was detected a few times. The chain carries TRBV28 and TRBJ2-7, with 8 bases identical to TRBD2. There are 14 residues in the CDR3. The J segment lost 2 bases and the V segment lost 8 bases, leaving 8 bases of the junction unmatched. In germline, CDR1 is MDHEN, CDR2 SYDVKM. The CDR3 region has the DNA TGTGCCAGCGAAATCTCGGGAGGGACCTACGAGCAGTACTTC. Its protein is CASEISGGTYEQYF.

The rearrangement links TRBV4-3 to TRBJ2-6; no clear D. Trimming left V 0 bases short and J 1 base short, with 13 bases between. Germline CDR1 LGHNA, CDR2 YSLEER. The CDR3 runs to 18 residues. The CDR3 DNA sequence: TGCGCCAGCAGCCAAGACCCCACGTCATCTTCTGGGGCCAACGTCCTGACTTTC. It translates to CASSQDPTSSSGANVLTF.

There are a few counts of this clone. V is TRBV15 and J is TRBJ2-5; TRBD2 is a possible D gene (5 bases). Germline V gene sequence: CDR1 LNHNV, CDR2 YYDKDF (reference sequence). Trimming cost V 0 bases and J 4 bases, with 12 bases left between them. The CDR3 has 15 residues. CDR3: CATSRDGSGRETQYF. The CDR3 DNA sequence: TGTGCCACCAGCAGAGATGGTTCGGGGAGAGAGACCCAGTACTTC.

This clone was detected only a few times. This rearrangement joins TRBV19 to TRBJ2-1, with TRBD1 matching over 8 bases. This CDR3 spans 16 amino acids. J lost 3 bases, V lost 5 bases, and 9 bases had no gene match. Per germline, CDR1 LNHDA and CDR2 SQIVND (reference sequence). The DNA of the CDR3 is TGTGCCAGTAGTTCAGGTGGGACAGGACGCTACAATGAGCAGTTCTTC. It yields the protein CASSSGGTGRYNEQFF. Drawing the rest from reference TRBV19 and TRBJ2-1, the complete variable domain is DGGITQSPKYLFRKEGQNVTLSCEQNLNHDAMYWYRQDPGQGLRLIYYSQIVNDFQKGDIAEGYSVSREKKESFPLTVTSAQKNPTAFYLCASSSGGTGRYNEQFFGPGTRLTVL.

As to this clone: This specimen includes other DNA sequences encoding the same CDR3. This chain links TRBV5-6 with TRBJ1-5, with no clear D. Germline V gene lookup returns CDR1 SGHDT and CDR2 YYEEEE. With 3 bases removed from V and 7 bases from J, the gap between germline ends came to 11 bases. This CDR3 is 13 amino acids long. The CDR3 sequence is CASSWEGGQPQHF. The CDR3 DNA is TGTGCCAGCAGCTGGGAGGGTGGCCAGCCCCAGCATTTT.

The V gene is TRBV14, the J gene TRBJ2-7; D is uncertain. Looked up from germline, CDR1 is SGHDN and CDR2 is FVKESK. The germline V and J ends were trimmed by 2 bases and 2 bases, with 7 bases remaining between them. The CDR3 totals 13 residues. CDR3 sequence: CASSQSLPYEQYF. The CDR3 DNA follows: TGTGCCAGCAGCCAATCGTTACCCTACGAGCAGTACTTC.

The sample holds a few counts of this clone. V is TRBV7-3 and J is TRBJ1-6; D gene uncertain. V dropped 4 bases and J dropped 9 bases, with 13 bases sitting between them. Germline V gene lookup returns CDR1 SGHTA and CDR2 FQGTGA. The CDR3 consists of 14 residues. The CDR3 coding sequence is TGTGCCAGCAGCTCCGGGTTTCCAGGTTCACCCCTCCACTTT. Protein: CASSSGFPGSPLHF.

The rearrangement joins TRBV7-9 to TRBJ2-3; weak D call: TRBD1 (6 bases). The length of the CDR3 is 14 residues. Trimming stripped 5 bases from V and 5 bases from J, with 14 bases between. Germline CDR1 is SEHNR and CDR2 is FQNEAQ (reference sequence). The CDR3 DNA follows: TGTGCCAGCAGCCTACGGACAGAGTTAGATACGCAGTATTTT. This gives the protein CASSLRTELDTQYF.

This chain connects TRBV29-1 to TRBJ2-5; D is perhaps TRBD1 (6 bases). The CDR3 is made up of 12 amino acids. Germline loops: CDR1 SQVTM, CDR2 ANQGSEA. V lost 5 bases, J lost 11 bases, and 18 bases lay in between. The CDR3 is CSVKRQAGEQYF. CDR3 DNA: TGCAGCGTTAAACGGCAGGCAGGGGAGCAGTACTTC.

In this sample, this clone turned up a few times. The genes are TRBV5-1 and TRBJ1-2; maybe TRBD1 (5 bases). CDR3 length equals 13 residues. The V and J ends lost 4 bases and 8 bases respectively, with 15 bases between them. CDR1 and CDR2 (germline): SGHRS, YFSETQ. The CDR3 protein is CASSPGAGSGYTF. The CDR3 DNA follows: TGCGCCAGCAGCCCCGGGGCAGGGAGCGGCTACACCTTC.

In its sample, this clone was seen a few times. The chain recombines TRBV5-1 with TRBJ2-7; D tentatively fits TRBD1 or TRBD2 (5 bases each). Germline CDR1 SGHRS, CDR2 YFSETQ. The length of the CDR3 is 16 residues. Trimming cost V 0 bases and J 1 base, with 14 bases left between them. The CDR3 coding sequence is TGCGCCAGCAGCTTGGGCGCACCAGAGGGGTCCTACGAGCAGTACTTC. Translation: CASSLGAPEGSYEQYF.

This clone has only a few counts. The V call is TRBV15, the J call TRBJ1-4; D is ambiguous. The germline gives CDR1 LNHNV, CDR2 YYDKDF (reference sequence). Trimming removed 0 bases at V and 0 bases at J, with 17 bases between. This CDR3 region has 19 residues. The CDR3 sequence is CATSRDHRPWKTTNEKLFF. Here the CDR3 DNA reads TGTGCCACCAGCAGAGATCACAGACCCTGGAAAACAACTAATGAAAAACTGTTTTTT.

Only a few counts were recorded for this clone. The gene calls are TRBV30 and TRBJ1-3; no firm D call. Trimming removed 3 bases at V and 3 bases at J, with 3 bases between. Germline-derived CDR1 and CDR2 are GTSNPN and SVGIG (reference sequence). CDR3 length: 11 residues. CDR3 in amino acids: CAWRVGNTIYF. The CDR3 bases are TGTGCCTGGAGGGTTGGAAACACCATATATTTT.

The chain links TRBV2 to TRBJ2-7; possibly TRBD2 for D (5 bases). V was clipped by 5 bases and J by 0 bases, with 14 bases between them. The CDR3 has 15 residues. Germline V gene data show CDR1 as SNHLY and CDR2 as FYNNEI. For the CDR3, the DNA is TGTGCCAGCAGTATTAGACTACTGAGCTCCTACGAGCAGTACTTC. Its translation is CASSIRLLSSYEQYF.

The chain links TRBV5-1 to TRBJ2-6; possible D gene TRBD1, 5 bases. The V gene's germline CDR1 is SGHRS and CDR2 YFSETQ. Trimming took 1 base from V and 0 from J, leaving 14 bases between them. The CDR3 has 18 residues. The CDR3 loop reads CASSLLTAGISGANVLTF. The CDR3 DNA is TGCGCCAGCAGCTTGCTTACCGCAGGGATCTCTGGGGCCAACGTCCTGACTTTC.

The genes are TRBV28 and TRBJ2-7; D is undetermined. CDR3 length: 12 amino acids. Trimming left V 3 bases short and J 3 bases short, with 6 bases between. Germline lookup yields CDR1 MDHEN and CDR2 SYDVKM. For the CDR3, the DNA is TGTGCCAGCAGTTTGAACAGCTACGAGCAGTACTTC. It translates to CASSLNSYEQYF.

This clone was counted only a few times. The J gene is TRBJ1-2, the V gene TRBV7-2; D call uncertain. The CDR3 spans 13 residues. With 1 base removed from V and 14 bases from J, the gap between germline ends came to 17 bases. Germline CDR1 SGHTA, CDR2 FQGNSA. Here the CDR3 DNA reads TGTGCCAGCAGCTTAGTTGACCTAAGGAAGGTGACCTTC. Encoded protein: CASSLVDLRKVTF.

Concerning this clone: Other DNA sequences in this specimen translate into the identical CDR3. The chain links TRBV18 to TRBJ2-2; no reliable D call. Looked up from germline, CDR1 is KGHSH and CDR2 is LQKENI. This CDR3 has 12 amino acids. Trimming took off 0 bases at V and 6 bases at J, with 2 bases between the two ends. CDR3 DNA sequence: TGTGCCAGCTCACCACCCGCCGGGGAGCTGTTTTTT. It yields the protein CASSPPAGELFF. Full variable domain (missing parts from reference TRBV18 and TRBJ2-2): NAGVMQNPRHLVRRRGQEARLRCSPMKGHSHVYWYRQLPEEGLKFMVYLQKENIIDESGMPKERFSAEFPKEGPSILRIQQVVRGDSAAYFCASSPPAGELFFGEGSRLTVL.

This clone appeared a few times. The gene calls are TRBV9 and TRBJ1-5; D is undetermined. Germline V lookup: CDR1 SGDLS, CDR2 YYNGEE. Trimming took off 3 bases at V and 5 bases at J, with 9 bases between the two ends. The CDR3 is made up of 13 amino acids. The CDR3 reads CASSANQDQPQHF. The CDR3 region has the DNA TGTGCCAGCAGCGCGAACCAGGATCAGCCCCAGCATTTT.

J is TRBJ2-7 and V is TRBV7-2; tentative D call: TRBD1 (6 bases). The CDR3 is 13 amino acids. Germline CDR1 SGHTA, CDR2 FQGNSA. Trimming removed 5 bases from V and 5 bases from J, with 13 bases in between. The DNA of the CDR3 is TGTGCCAGCAGCAGGGACACCTGGGACGAGCAGTACTTC. Amino acid sequence: CASSRDTWDEQYF.

The chain joins TRBV2 to TRBJ2-5, with 7 bases that match TRBD2. With V trimmed by 6 bases and J by 5 bases, 18 bases remained unmatched. Germline V CDR1 and CDR2: SNHLY, FYNNEI. The CDR3 spans 17 residues. The CDR3 coding sequence is TGTGCCAGCAGACCGAATGTGGGAGGGGAGGCGATGGAGACCCAGTACTTC. Translating it yields CASRPNVGGEAMETQYF. Variable domain in full (rest from reference TRBV2 and TRBJ2-5): EPEVTQTPSHQVTQMGQEVILRCVPISNHLYFYWYRQILGQKVEFLVSFYNNEISEKSEIFDDQFSVERPDGSNFTLKIRSTKLEDSAMYFCASRPNVGGEAMETQYFGPGTRLLVL.

The rearrangement uses TRBV9 and TRBJ2-7; D might be TRBD2 (5 bases). In germline, CDR1 is SGDLS, CDR2 YYNGEE. V gave up 3 bases and J gave up 5 bases, with 21 bases separating them. The CDR3 runs 16 residues. The CDR3: CASSGGMTPPMNEQYF. CDR3 sequence (DNA): TGTGCCAGCAGCGGAGGGATGACACCCCCGATGAACGAGCAGTACTTC.

The chain recombines TRBV18 with TRBJ2-1; a weak D match, TRBD2 (5 bases). Germline CDR1 is KGHSH and CDR2 is LQKENI. Trimming took off 2 bases at V and 0 bases at J, with 20 bases between the two ends. The CDR3 runs to 19 residues. The CDR3 is CASSPKTRRALSSYNEQFF. CDR3 sequence (DNA): TGTGCCAGCTCACCAAAAACTCGGCGGGCTTTGAGCTCCTACAATGAGCAGTTCTTC.

This clone has only a few counts. The rearrangement links TRBV20-1 to TRBJ2-5; TRBD1 agrees at 7 bases. Per the germline V gene, CDR1 is DFQATT and CDR2 is SNEGSKA (reference sequence). This CDR3 is built from 11 residues. V gave up 7 bases and J gave up 4 bases; unmatched junction bases: 3. CDR3 DNA: TGCAGTGTAGACAGGGTAGAGACCCAGTACTTC. The encoded protein is CSVDRVETQYF.

This clone appeared a few times. This chain joins TRBV28 and TRBJ2-5; D uncertain. The V gene lost 6 bases and the J gene lost 2 bases, with 10 bases spanning the gap. CDR1 is MDHEN, CDR2 SYDVKM, per germline. The CDR3 length is 13 residues. CDR3 residues: CASRGSPQETQYF. The CDR3 coding sequence is TGTGCCAGCAGGGGTAGCCCTCAAGAGACCCAGTACTTC.

In its sample, this clone was seen a few times. This sequence joins TRBV29-1 and TRBJ2-3; D is possibly TRBD1 (6 bases). This CDR3 is 15 amino acids long. V lost 6 bases to trimming and J lost 6 bases, with 22 bases between them. The V gene's germline CDR1 is SQVTM and CDR2 ANQGSEA. CDR3 coding DNA: TGCAGCGTCGCCCCGAATTACAGGGAAAGGGATACGCAGTATTTT. It encodes CSVAPNYRERDTQYF.

V gene TRBV5-1 combines with J gene TRBJ2-2; D unresolved. Per the germline V gene, CDR1 is SGHRS and CDR2 is YFSETQ. This CDR3 contains 16 residues. V lost 0 bases, J lost 4 bases, and 13 bases lay in between. The CDR3, as DNA: TGCGCCAGCAGCTTGGACGGCAGGACCTTCACCGGGGAGCTGTTTTTT. Its protein is CASSLDGRTFTGELFF.

The sample holds a few counts of this clone. V and J are TRBV7-8 and TRBJ2-7; D is uncertain. The length of the CDR3 is 15 residues. Trimming stripped 1 base from V and 1 base from J, with 11 bases between. Germline loops: CDR1 SGHVS, CDR2 FQNEAQ. The CDR3 is CASSLGVGMSYEQYF. The CDR3 DNA reads TGTGCCAGCAGCTTAGGAGTAGGAATGTCCTACGAGCAGTACTTC.

This clone has just a few counts. The rearrangement uses TRBV25-1 and TRBJ1-2; D might be TRBD1 (5 bases). This CDR3 has 13 residues. Trimming shortened V by 6 bases and J by 8 bases, and 16 bases separated the two germline ends. Germline V gene lookup returns CDR1 MGHDK and CDR2 SYGVNS. The CDR3 sequence: CASSVTRDQGYTF. CDR3 DNA sequence: TGTGCCAGCAGCGTAACCAGGGATCAAGGCTACACCTTC.

The rearrangement links TRBV7-9 to TRBJ1-5; TRBD1 agrees at 8 bases. CDR1 is SEHNR and CDR2 is FQNEAQ in the germline V gene (reference sequence). This CDR3 is built from 18 residues. Trimming at V came to 4 bases and at J to 0 bases, leaving 11 bases not matched to a gene. CDR3 sequence: CASSSNWGTGDSNQPQHF. The CDR3 DNA reads TGTGCCAGCAGCTCCAACTGGGGGACAGGAGATAGCAATCAGCCCCAGCATTTT.